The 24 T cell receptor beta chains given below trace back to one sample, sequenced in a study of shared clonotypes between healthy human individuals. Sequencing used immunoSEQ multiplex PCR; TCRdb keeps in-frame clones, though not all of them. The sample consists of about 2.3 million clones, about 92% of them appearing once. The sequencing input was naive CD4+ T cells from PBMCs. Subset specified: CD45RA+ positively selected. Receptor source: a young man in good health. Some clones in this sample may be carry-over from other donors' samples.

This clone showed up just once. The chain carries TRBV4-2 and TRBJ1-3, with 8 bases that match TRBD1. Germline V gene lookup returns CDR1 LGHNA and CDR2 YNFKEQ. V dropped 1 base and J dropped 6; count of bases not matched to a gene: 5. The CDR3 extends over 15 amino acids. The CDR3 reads CASSQGTGLQNTIYF. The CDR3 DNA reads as TGTGCCAGCAGCCAAGGGACAGGGTTACAAAACACCATATATTTT.

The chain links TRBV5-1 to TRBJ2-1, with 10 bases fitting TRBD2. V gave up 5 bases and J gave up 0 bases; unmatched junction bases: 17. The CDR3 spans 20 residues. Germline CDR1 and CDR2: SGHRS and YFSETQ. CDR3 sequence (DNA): TGCGCCAGCAGTTTGCATACTAGCGGGATAATTAAGAGCTCCTACAATGAGCAGTTCTTC. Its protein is CASSLHTSGIIKSSYNEQFF. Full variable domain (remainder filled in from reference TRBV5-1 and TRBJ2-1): KAGVTQTPRYLIKTRGQQVTLSCSPISGHRSVSWYQQTPGQGLQFLFEYFSETQRNKGNFPGRFSGRQFSNSRSEMNVSTLELGDSALYLCASSLHTSGIIKSSYNEQFFGPGTRLTVL.

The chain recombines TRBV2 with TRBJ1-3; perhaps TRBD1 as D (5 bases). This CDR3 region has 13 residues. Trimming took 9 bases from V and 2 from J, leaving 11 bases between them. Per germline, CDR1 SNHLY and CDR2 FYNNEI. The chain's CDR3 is CASRQLTGNTIYF. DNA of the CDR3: TGTGCCAGTAGACAGCTGACTGGAAACACCATATATTTT.

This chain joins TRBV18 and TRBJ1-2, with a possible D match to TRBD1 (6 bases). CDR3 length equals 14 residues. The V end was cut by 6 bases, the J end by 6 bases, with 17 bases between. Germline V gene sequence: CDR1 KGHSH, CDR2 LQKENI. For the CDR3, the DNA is TGTGCCAGCTCTGTCGACAGGCTGACACATGGCTACACCTTC. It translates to CASSVDRLTHGYTF.

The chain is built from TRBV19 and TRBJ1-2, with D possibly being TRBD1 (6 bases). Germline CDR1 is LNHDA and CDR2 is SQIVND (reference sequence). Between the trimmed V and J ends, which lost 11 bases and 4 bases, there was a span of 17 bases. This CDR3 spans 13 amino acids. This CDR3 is CAGGTGTPYGYTF. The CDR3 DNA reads TGTGCCGGGGGGACCGGGACACCCTATGGCTACACCTTC.

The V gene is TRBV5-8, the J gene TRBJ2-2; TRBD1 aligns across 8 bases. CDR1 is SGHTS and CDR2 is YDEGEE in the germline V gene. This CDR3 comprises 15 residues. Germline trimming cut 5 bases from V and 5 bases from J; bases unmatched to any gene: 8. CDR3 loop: CASRLGQGGTGELFF. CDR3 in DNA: TGTGCCAGCAGGCTCGGACAGGGTGGTACCGGGGAGCTGTTTTTT. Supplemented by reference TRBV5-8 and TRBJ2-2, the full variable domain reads EAGVTQSPTHLIKTRGQQATLRCSPISGHTSVYWYQQALGLGLQFLLWYDEGEERNRGNFPPRFSGRQFPNYSSELNVNALELEDSALYLCASRLGQGGTGELFFGEGSRLTVL.

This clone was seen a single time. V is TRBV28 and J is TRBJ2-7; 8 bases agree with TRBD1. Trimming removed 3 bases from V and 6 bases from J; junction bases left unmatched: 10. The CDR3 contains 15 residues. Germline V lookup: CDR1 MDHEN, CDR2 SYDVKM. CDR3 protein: CASSFRRQGISEQYF. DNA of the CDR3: TGTGCCAGCAGTTTTAGGAGACAGGGGATATCCGAGCAGTACTTC.

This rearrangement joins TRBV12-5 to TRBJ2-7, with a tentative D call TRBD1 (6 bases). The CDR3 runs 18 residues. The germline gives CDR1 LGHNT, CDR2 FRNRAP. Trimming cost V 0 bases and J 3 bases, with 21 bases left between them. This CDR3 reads CASGLVLGAGTRVYEQYF. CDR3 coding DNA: TGTGCTAGTGGTTTGGTACTGGGGGCAGGGACAAGAGTCTACGAGCAGTACTTC.

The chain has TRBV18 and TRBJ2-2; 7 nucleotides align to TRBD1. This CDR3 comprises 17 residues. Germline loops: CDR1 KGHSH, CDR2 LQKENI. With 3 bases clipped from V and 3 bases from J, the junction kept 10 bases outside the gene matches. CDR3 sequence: CASSPLRTGQDTGELFF. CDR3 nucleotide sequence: TGTGCCAGCTCACCCCTCCGGACAGGCCAGGACACCGGGGAGCTGTTTTTT.

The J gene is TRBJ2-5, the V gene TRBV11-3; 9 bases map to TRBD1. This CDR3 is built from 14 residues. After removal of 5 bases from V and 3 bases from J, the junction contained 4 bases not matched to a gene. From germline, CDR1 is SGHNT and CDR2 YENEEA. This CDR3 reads CASSSGTGKETQYF. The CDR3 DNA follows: TGTGCCAGCAGCAGCGGGACAGGGAAAGAGACCCAGTACTTC.

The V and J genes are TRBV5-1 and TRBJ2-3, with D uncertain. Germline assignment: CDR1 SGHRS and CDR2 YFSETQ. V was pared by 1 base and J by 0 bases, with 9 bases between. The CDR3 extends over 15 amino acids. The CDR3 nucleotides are TGCGCCAGCAGCTTGTCAATCGGGAGCACAGATACGCAGTATTTT. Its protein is CASSLSIGSTDTQYF.

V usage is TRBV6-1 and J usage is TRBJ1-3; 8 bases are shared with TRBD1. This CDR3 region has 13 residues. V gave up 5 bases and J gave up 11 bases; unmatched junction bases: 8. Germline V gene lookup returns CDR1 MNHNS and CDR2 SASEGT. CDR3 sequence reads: CASSRDRISPIYF. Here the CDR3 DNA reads TGTGCCAGCAGTAGGGACAGGATAAGTCCCATATATTTT.

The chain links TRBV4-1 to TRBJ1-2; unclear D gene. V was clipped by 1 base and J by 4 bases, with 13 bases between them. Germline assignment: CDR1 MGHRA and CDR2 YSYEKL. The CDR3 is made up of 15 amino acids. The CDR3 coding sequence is TGCGCCAGCAGCCAAGTAGGGCCGGGCCGCTATGGCTACACCTTC. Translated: CASSQVGPGRYGYTF.

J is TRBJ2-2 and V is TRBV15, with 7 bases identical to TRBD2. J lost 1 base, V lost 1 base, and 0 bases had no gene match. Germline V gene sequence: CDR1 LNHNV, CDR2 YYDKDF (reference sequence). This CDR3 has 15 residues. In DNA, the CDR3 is TGTGCCACCAGCAGAGCGGGGGGGAACACCGGGGAGCTGTTTTTT. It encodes CATSRAGGNTGELFF.

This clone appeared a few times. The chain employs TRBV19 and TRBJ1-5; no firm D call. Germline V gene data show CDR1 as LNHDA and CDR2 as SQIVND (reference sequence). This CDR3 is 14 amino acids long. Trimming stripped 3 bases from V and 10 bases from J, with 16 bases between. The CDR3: CASSIWGERFPQHF. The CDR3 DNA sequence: TGTGCCAGTAGTATTTGGGGTGAAAGGTTCCCCCAGCATTTT.

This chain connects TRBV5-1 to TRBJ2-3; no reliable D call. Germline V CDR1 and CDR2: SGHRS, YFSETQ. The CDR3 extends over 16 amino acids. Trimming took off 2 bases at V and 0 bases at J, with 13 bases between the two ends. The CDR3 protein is CASSFLGGDSTDTQYF. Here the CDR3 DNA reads TGCGCCAGCAGCTTCTTAGGCGGCGATAGCACAGATACGCAGTATTTT.

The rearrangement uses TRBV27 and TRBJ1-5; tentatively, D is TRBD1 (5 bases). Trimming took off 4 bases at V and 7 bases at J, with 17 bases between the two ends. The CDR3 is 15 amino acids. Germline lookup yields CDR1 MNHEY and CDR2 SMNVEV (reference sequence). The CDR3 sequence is CASSSTWPGPQPQHF. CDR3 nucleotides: TGTGCCAGCAGTTCTACCTGGCCAGGGCCACAGCCCCAGCATTTT.

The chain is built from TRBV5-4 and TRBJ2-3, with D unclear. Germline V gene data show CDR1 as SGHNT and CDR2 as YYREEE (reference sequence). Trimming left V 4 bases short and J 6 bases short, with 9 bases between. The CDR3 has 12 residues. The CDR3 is CASSQDSDTQYF. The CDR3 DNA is TGTGCCAGCAGCCAGGATTCTGATACGCAGTATTTT. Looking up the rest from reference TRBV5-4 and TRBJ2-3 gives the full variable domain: ETGVTQSPTHLIKTRGQQVTLRCSSQSGHNTVSWYQQALGQGPQFIFQYYREEENGRGNFPPRFSGLQFPNYSSELNVNALELDDSALYLCASSQDSDTQYFGPGTRLTVL.

CDR3 sequence: CASSLPWTSGSRNIQYF. The CDR3 nucleotides are TGTGCCAGCAGCTTACCTTGGACTAGCGGGAGTCGGAACATTCAGTACTTC. The chain combines TRBV11-1 with TRBJ2-4, with 13 positions matching TRBD2. Germline loops: CDR1 SGHAT, CDR2 FQDESV (reference sequence). The CDR3 runs 17 residues. Germline trimming cut 2 bases from V and 7 bases from J; bases unmatched to any gene: 8.

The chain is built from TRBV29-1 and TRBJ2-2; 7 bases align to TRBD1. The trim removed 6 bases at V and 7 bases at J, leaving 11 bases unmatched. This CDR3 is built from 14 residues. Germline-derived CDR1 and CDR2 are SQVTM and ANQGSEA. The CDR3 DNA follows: TGCAGCGTCTTACAGGGGTATAATTTCGGGGAGCTGTTTTTT. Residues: CSVLQGYNFGELFF.

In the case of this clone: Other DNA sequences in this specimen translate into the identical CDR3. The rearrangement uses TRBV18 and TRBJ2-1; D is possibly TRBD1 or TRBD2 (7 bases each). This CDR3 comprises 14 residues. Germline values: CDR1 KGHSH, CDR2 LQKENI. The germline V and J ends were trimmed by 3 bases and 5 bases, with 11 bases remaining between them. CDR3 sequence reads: CASSPTGRDNEQFF. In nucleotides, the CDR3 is TGTGCCAGCTCACCGACAGGGAGGGACAATGAGCAGTTCTTC.

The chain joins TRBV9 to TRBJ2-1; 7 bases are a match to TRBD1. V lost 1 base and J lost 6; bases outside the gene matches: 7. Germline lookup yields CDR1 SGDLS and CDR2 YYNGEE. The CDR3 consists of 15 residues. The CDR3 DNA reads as TGTGCCAGCAGCGTATTGATTACAGGGGTCAATGAGCAGTTCTTC. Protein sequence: CASSVLITGVNEQFF.

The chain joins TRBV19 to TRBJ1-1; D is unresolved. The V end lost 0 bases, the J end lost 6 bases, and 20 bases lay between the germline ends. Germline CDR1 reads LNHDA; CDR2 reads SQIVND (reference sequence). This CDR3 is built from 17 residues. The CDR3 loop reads CASSIEGLRGRAAEAFF. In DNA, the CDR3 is TGTGCCAGTAGTATAGAAGGTCTTCGAGGGCGGGCGGCTGAAGCTTTCTTT. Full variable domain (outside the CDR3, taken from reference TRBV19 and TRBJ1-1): DGGITQSPKYLFRKEGQNVTLSCEQNLNHDAMYWYRQDPGQGLRLIYYSQIVNDFQKGDIAEGYSVSREKKESFPLTVTSAQKNPTAFYLCASSIEGLRGRAAEAFFGQGTRLTVV.

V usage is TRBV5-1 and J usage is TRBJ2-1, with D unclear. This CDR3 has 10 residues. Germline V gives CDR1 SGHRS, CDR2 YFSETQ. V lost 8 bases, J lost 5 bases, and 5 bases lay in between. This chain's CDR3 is CARVHNEQFF. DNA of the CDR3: TGCGCCAGGGTGCACAATGAGCAGTTCTTC.